This T cell receptor (beta chain) is drawn from a study of blood T cell repertoires in COVID-19. Profiling relied on immunoSEQ multiplex PCR, and the TCRdb table lists in-frame clones only, not all of them. The sample lists about 30,000 clones, 80% to 90% occurring once. Sequencing was performed on peripheral blood. This receptor was identified in a human donor in a cohort sampled during active COVID-19.

DNA for the CDR3: TGTGCCAGCTGGAACAGGGCGGGCTATGGCTACACCTTC. This translates into CASWNRAGYGYTF. The J gene is TRBJ1-2, the V gene TRBV6-5, with a weak D call TRBD1 (6 bases). Germline lookup yields CDR1 MNHEY and CDR2 SVGAGI. Trimming cost V 8 bases and J 4 bases, with 14 bases left between them. There are 13 residues in the CDR3.